This T cell receptor (beta chain) was recovered during a study of control samples from healthy donors and cancer patients (TCRdb year 2020). There are 14 amino acids in the CDR3, from cysteine to phenylalanine inclusive. The retained sequence is limited to the CDR3, 42 bases, with the frame set at the first base. Sequences LGHNA (CDR1) and YNFKEQ (CDR2) are obtained from the germline V gene. Trimming accounts for 4 bases at V and 4 bases at J, while the number of junction bases matched to no gene is 6. On this clone: Its antigen has not been determined. Qualities for individual bases were not recorded, and no much larger clone is one base off.

The library came from the immunoSEQ multiplex PCR assay. As stored in TCRdb, this immuneACCESS dataset retains in-frame rearrangements with V and J assigned. A fraction of the clones does not appear; measured against another copy, unresolved V genes explain less than half of the discrepancy, and the remainder lacks a known reason. For this sample the table gives over 100,000 clones, of which around nine tenths were detected only once. The ten largest make up around 5.4% of the sample. Sequenced sample: blood. The sequence came from a man younger than 35 in good health. This chain joins TRBV4-2 to TRBJ1-2; 7 bases in the junction line up with TRBD1. The DNA sequence is TGTGCCAGCAGCCTGGACGGGACAGCCTATGGCTACACCTTC. Its amino acids are CASSLDGTAYGYTF.